The subject of this entry is one T cell receptor (beta chain). Its antigen remains unknown. CDR1 MDHEN and CDR2 SYDVKM come from the germline V gene. Trimming pared 2 bases from V and 10 bases from J, leaving 9 bases between. The CDR3 has 12 amino acids. This record belongs to a study of chemoradiotherapy in HPV16-positive cancers. Points from the study as a whole: In HPV16-positive patients, HPV-responsive T-cell expansion tracked better recurrence-free survival.

Libraries were prepared by immunoSEQ multiplex PCR; TCRdb keeps only in-frame clonotypes and omits some of them. The sample holds around 62,000 clones; 88% are singletons and the top ten take 4% to 4.5%. The sequences come from blood, collected from a patient who underwent chemoradiotherapy. This chain links TRBV28 with TRBJ2-1, with D possibly matching TRBD1 (5 bases). The clonotype comes from a human donor with HPV-associated anogenital cancer. Here the CDR3 DNA reads TGTGCCAGCAGTTTAATTAGGACAGAGCAGTTCTTC. Protein product: CASSLIRTEQFF.